The present T cell receptor beta chain was sequenced within a study of T cell responses to AZD1222 COVID-19 vaccine. Study-level findings and limits: Repertoire collection took place solely once the T cell response had peaked. Vaccination with two AZD1222 doses was followed by a rise in Spike-specific TCR breadth and depth. White British donors predominated, females outnumbered males, and clonal diversity was possibly underestimated. Baseline seropositives among AZD1222 recipients totaled only 6 or 7.

Sequencing was performed with immunoSEQ multiplex PCR; in TCRdb, only in-frame clones are kept and a portion is missing. The sample holds roughly 140,000 clones, more than 90% seen once. This clone was seen at least ten times. What it binds is not known. With 1 base removed from V and 3 bases from J, the gap between germline ends came to 13 bases. The CDR3 contains 15 residues. In germline, CDR1 is SGHRS, CDR2 YFSETQ. The sample in question was peripheral blood, obtained 28 days after the second AZD1222 dose. This clonotype originated in an adult who received the AZD1222 COVID-19 vaccine. The rearrangement links TRBV5-1 to TRBJ1-1; D might be TRBD1 (5 bases). CDR3 sequence reads: CASSLRVQGDTEAFF. The CDR3 DNA sequence: TGCGCCAGCAGCTTGAGAGTCCAAGGGGACACTGAAGCTTTCTTT.